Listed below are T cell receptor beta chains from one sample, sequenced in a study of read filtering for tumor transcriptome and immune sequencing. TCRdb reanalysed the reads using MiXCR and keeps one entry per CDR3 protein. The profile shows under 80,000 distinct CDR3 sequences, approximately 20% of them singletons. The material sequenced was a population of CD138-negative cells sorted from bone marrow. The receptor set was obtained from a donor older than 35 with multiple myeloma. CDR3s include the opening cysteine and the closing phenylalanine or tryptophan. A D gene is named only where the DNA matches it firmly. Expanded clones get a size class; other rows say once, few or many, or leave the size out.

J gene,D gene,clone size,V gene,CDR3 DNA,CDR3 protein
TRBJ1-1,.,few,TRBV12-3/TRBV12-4,TGTGCCAGCAGCGTCGGTTGGAACACTGAAGCTTTCTTT,CASSVGWNTEAFF
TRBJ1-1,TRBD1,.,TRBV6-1,TGTACCAGCAGTCCTTCAGGGGGCAGGCGGGAAGCTTTCTTT,CTSSPSGGRREAFF
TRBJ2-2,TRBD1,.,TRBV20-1,TGCAGTGCTATAGAAGGACAGGCAAGAACCGGGGAGCTGTTTTTT,CSAIEGQARTGELFF
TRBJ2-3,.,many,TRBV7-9,TGTGCCAGCAGCTCGACTAGAAGCACAGATACGCAGTATTTT,CASSSTRSTDTQYF
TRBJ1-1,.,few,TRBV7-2,TGTGCCAGCAGCGAACCCTTGAACACTGAAGCTTTCTTT,CASSEPLNTEAFF
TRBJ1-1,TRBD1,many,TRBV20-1,TGCAGTGCGGGCGGACAGGGATGGACTGAAGCTTTCTTT,CSAGGQGWTEAFF
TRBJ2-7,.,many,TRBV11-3,TGTGCCAGCAGATCGGACAGTAAGACGGGAGAGGAGTACTTC,CASRSDSKTGEEYF
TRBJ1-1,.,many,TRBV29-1,TGCAGCGTTGAAAGGGGAGGGAACACTGAAGCTTTCTTT,CSVERGGNTEAFF
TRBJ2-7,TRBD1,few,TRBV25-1,TGTGCCAGCAGTGAGTCCGGGACAGGGGGCGAGCAGTACTTC,CASSESGTGGEQYF
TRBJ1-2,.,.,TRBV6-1,TGTGCCAGCAGTGAAGGGTCAGCTAACTATGGCTACACCTTC,CASSEGSANYGYTF
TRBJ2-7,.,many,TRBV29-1,TGCAGTACGGGTAGCTCCTACGAGCAGTACTTC,CSTGSSYEQYF
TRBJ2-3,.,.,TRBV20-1,TGCAGTGCTAGTGGGGGGACGCACGATACGCAGTATTTT,CSASGGTHDTQYF
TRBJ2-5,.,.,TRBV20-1,TGCTCAGGGCGGCAAGAGACCCTGTACTTC,CSGRQETLYF
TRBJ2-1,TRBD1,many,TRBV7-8,TGTGCCAGCAGCTTAGAGGGGACAGGGTTAGCTAGTGAGCAGTTCTTC,CASSLEGTGLASEQFF
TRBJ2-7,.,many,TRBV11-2,TGTGCCAGCAGCTTCGGGGACGAGCAGTACTTC,CASSFGDEQYF
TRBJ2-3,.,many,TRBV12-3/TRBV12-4,TGTGCCAGCAGCCCTAGGGGGGGGGGCCGAGATACGCAGTATTTT,CASSPRGGGRDTQYF
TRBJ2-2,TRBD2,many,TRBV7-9,TGTGCCAGCAGGAATCCGGGCGTAGCGGGAGACCCCGGCACCGGGGAGCTGTTTTTT,CASRNPGVAGDPGTGELFF
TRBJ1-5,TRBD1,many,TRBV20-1,TGCAGTGCTAAGGGACAGGGAGGCAATCAGCCCCAGCATTTT,CSAKGQGGNQPQHF
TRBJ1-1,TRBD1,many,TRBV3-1,TGTGCCAGCAGCCCCCGGGACAGGGGAAGTCGGACTGAAGCTTTCTTT,CASSPRDRGSRTEAFF
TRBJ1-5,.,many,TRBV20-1,TGCAGTGCTAGAGTGACACTTAACAATCAGCCCCAGCATTTT,CSARVTLNNQPQHF
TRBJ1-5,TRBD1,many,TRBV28,TGTGCCAGCACCCCGGGAGGGGGCTCGGTTCTGCCCCAGCATTTT,CASTPGGGSVLPQHF
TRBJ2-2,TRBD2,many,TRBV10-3,TGTGCCATCAGAGAACCCGGGACTATGGCCGGGGAGCTGTTTTTT,CAIREPGTMAGELFF
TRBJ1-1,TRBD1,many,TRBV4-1,TGCGCCAGCAGCCAAGAAACACAGGGGGCGGTGGGTGCTTTCTTT,CASSQETQGAVGAFF
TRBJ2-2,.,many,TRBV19,TGTGCCAGTAGTATGGGACCCCCGAACACCGGGGAGCTGTTTTTT,CASSMGPPNTGELFF
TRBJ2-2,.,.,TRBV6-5,TGTGCCAGCAGTTATAGGGCCGGGGAGCTGTTTTTT,CASSYRAGELFF
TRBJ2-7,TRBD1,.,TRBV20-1,TGCAGTGCTAGTCAGGGGGCTTACGAGCGGTACTTC,CSASQGAYERYF
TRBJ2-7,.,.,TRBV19,TGTGCCAGTAGTATTTCAACGGGAGTTTCCGAGCAGTACTTC,CASSISTGVSEQYF
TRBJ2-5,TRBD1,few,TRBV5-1,TGCGCCAGCAGCTTGTCGGGACAGCCCGCGGAGACCCAGTACTTC,CASSLSGQPAETQYF
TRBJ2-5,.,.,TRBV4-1,TGCGCCAGCAGCCATCATGGGGAGTGCCAAGAGACCCAGTACTTC,CASSHHGECQETQYF
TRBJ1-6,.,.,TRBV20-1,TGCAGTGCTAGAGACCGGCGGGGGGGGACGTCTTCACCCCTCCACTTT,CSARDRRGGTSSPLHF
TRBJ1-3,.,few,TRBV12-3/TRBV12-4,TGTGCCAGCAAGGGTGAAGTCTACTCTGGAAACACCATATATTTT,CASKGEVYSGNTIYF
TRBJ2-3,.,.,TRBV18,TGTGCCAGCTCCTCCACCGCGGCAGATACGCAGTATTTT,CASSSTAADTQYF
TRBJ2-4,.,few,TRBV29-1,TGCAGCGTTGGCCAGGCTAGGGCCAAAAACATTCAGTACTTC,CSVGQARAKNIQYF
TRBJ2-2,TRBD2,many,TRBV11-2,TGTGCCAGCAGCCCCCGGGGGGAAGGGGAGCTGTTTTTT,CASSPRGEGELFF
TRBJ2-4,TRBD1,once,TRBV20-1,TGCAGTGCTAGACCGGGACAGGGGGAGGTTCAGTACTTC,CSARPGQGEVQYF
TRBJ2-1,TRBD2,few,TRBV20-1,TGCAGGTCTAGATCTAGCGGGACCCACAATGGGCAGTTCTTC,CRSRSSGTHNGQFF
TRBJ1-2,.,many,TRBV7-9,TGTGCCAGCAGCTTAGAGACAACCTATGGCTACACCTTC,CASSLETTYGYTF